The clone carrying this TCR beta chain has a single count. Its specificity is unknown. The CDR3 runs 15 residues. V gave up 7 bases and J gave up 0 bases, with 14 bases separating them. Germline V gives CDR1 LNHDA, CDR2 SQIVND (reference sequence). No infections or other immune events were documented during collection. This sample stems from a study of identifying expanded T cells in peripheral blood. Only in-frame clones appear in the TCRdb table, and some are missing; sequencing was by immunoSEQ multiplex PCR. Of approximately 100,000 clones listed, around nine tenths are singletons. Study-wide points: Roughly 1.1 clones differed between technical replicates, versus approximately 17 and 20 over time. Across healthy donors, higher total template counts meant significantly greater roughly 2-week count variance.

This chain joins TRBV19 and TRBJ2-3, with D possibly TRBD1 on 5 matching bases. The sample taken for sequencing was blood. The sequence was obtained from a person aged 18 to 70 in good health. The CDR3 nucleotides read TGTGCCAGTACCCAAGGGGTCCTAAGCACAGATACGCAGTATTTT. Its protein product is CASTQGVLSTDTQYF. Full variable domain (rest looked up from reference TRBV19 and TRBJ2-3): DGGITQSPKYLFRKEGQNVTLSCEQNLNHDAMYWYRQDPGQGLRLIYYSQIVNDFQKGDIAEGYSVSREKKESFPLTVTSAQKNPTAFYLCASTQGVLSTDTQYFGPGTRLTVL.